This is a list of T cell receptor beta chains from one sample in a study of identical twins. TCRdb used MiXCR to reprocess the 5' RACE reads, holding one entry per CDR3 protein. The sample lists approximately 1.8 million distinct CDR3 sequences, around 29% occurring once. Sample: cord blood. Receptor source: a newborn girl in good health. CDR3s include the opening cysteine and the closing phenylalanine or tryptophan. Fields, in order: clone size, V gene, J gene, CDR3 protein. The size entry is marked missing in some rows and otherwise reads once, few, many or a size class.

clone size: once; V gene: TRBV21-1; J gene: TRBJ2-5; CDR3 protein: CASSKLKSSGSNEQYF
clone size: NA; V gene: TRBV2; J gene: TRBJ2-3; CDR3 protein: CASSGRALDTQYF
clone size: NA; V gene: TRBV13; J gene: TRBJ2-1; CDR3 protein: CASSLGGIYNEQFF
clone size: NA; V gene: TRBV15; J gene: TRBJ1-5; CDR3 protein: CATSRDRGSSRYQPQHF
clone size: NA; V gene: TRBV20-1; J gene: TRBJ2-1; CDR3 protein: CSARAPTSGRYNEQFF
clone size: NA; V gene: TRBV18; J gene: TRBJ2-1; CDR3 protein: CASSPRAGSSYNGQFF
clone size: few; V gene: TRBV6-2/TRBV6-3; J gene: TRBJ2-3; CDR3 protein: CASSYRRGSGGLTDTQYF
clone size: NA; V gene: TRBV7-2; J gene: TRBJ2-2; CDR3 protein: CASSLAGAGRTGELFF
clone size: NA; V gene: TRBV20-1; J gene: TRBJ1-6; CDR3 protein: CSASEIGRSPLHF
clone size: NA; V gene: TRBV5-1; J gene: TRBJ2-3; CDR3 protein: CASSWGDVTSTDTQYF
clone size: few; V gene: TRBV29-1; J gene: TRBJ2-3; CDR3 protein: CSVVGTRMTDMQYF
clone size: few; V gene: TRBV7-2; J gene: TRBJ2-7; CDR3 protein: CASSQRPGQGYEQYF
clone size: NA; V gene: TRBV28; J gene: TRBJ1-2; CDR3 protein: CASSPRANGYTF
clone size: few; V gene: TRBV5-1; J gene: TRBJ2-7; CDR3 protein: CASSRRADSYEQYF
clone size: NA; V gene: TRBV20-1; J gene: TRBJ2-5; CDR3 protein: CGARDKRVETQYF
clone size: NA; V gene: TRBV5-1; J gene: TRBJ2-1; CDR3 protein: CASIPSGLAGIYNEQFF
clone size: NA; V gene: TRBV20-1; J gene: NA; CDR3 protein: CSTRTSGSVGSYNEQYF
clone size: few; V gene: TRBV3-1; J gene: TRBJ2-5; CDR3 protein: CASSQARRGLQETQYF
clone size: few; V gene: TRBV7-9; J gene: TRBJ2-3; CDR3 protein: CASSSQSWPSGRSDTQYF
clone size: NA; V gene: TRBV5-1; J gene: TRBJ1-1; CDR3 protein: CASSLGRANEAFF
clone size: NA; V gene: TRBV10-3; J gene: TRBJ2-1; CDR3 protein: CAISDPRRGYQETQFF
clone size: few; V gene: TRBV20-1; J gene: TRBJ1-5; CDR3 protein: CSAREQNLGNQPQHF
clone size: many; V gene: TRBV20-1; J gene: TRBJ2-3; CDR3 protein: CSALPTSGSTDTQYF
clone size: few; V gene: TRBV4-2; J gene: TRBJ2-1; CDR3 protein: CASSRLGPYNEQFF
clone size: NA; V gene: TRBV24-1; J gene: TRBJ2-3; CDR3 protein: CATSDGDRGNTQYF
clone size: NA; V gene: TRBV12-3/TRBV12-4; J gene: TRBJ1-4; CDR3 protein: CASSSRDNNEKLFF
clone size: NA; V gene: TRBV18; J gene: TRBJ2-7; CDR3 protein: CASSQPGQANYEQYF
clone size: few; V gene: TRBV5-1; J gene: TRBJ2-7; CDR3 protein: CASSRNKHLTYEQYF
clone size: NA; V gene: TRBV19; J gene: TRBJ1-2; CDR3 protein: CASRGDGYGNTF
clone size: few; V gene: TRBV12-5; J gene: TRBJ2-1; CDR3 protein: CASGLVVSQGVNEQFF
clone size: NA; V gene: TRBV20-1; J gene: TRBJ1-5; CDR3 protein: CSAREAGQPQHF
clone size: NA; V gene: TRBV28; J gene: TRBJ2-7; CDR3 protein: CASSSPGQGMLEQYF
clone size: NA; V gene: TRBV6-1; J gene: TRBJ2-7; CDR3 protein: CASNRLAGGFTQYF
clone size: NA; V gene: TRBV29-1; J gene: TRBJ1-1; CDR3 protein: CSVGRQGAVNTESFF
clone size: NA; V gene: TRBV20-1; J gene: TRBJ2-7; CDR3 protein: CSAREGRMPYEQYF
clone size: NA; V gene: TRBV28; J gene: TRBJ1-1; CDR3 protein: CASSFGSRNAEAFF